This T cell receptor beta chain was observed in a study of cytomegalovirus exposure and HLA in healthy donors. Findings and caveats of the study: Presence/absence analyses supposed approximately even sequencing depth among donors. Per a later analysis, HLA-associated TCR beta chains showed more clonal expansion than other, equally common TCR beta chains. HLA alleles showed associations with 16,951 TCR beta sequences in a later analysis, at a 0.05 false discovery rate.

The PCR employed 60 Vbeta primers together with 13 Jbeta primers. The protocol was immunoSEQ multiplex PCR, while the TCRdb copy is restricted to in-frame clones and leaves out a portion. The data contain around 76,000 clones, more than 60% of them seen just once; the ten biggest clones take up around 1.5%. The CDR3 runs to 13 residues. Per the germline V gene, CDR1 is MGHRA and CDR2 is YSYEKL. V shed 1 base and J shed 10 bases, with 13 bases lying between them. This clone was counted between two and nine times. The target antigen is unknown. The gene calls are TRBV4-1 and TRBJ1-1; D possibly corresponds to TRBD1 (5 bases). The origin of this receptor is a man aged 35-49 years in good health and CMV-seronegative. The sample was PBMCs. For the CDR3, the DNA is TGCGCCAGCAGCCAAGTATCCAGGGAAGGAGCTTTCTTT. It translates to CASSQVSREGAFF.